This T cell receptor beta chain was sequenced during a study of cytomegalovirus exposure and HLA in healthy donors. Study-wide points: The classifier, whose performance was assessed in both the original and validation cohorts, reportedly diagnosed cytomegalovirus status with high specificity and sensitivity.

Trimming removed 3 bases from V and 0 bases from J, with 12 bases in between. The CDR3 is 15 amino acids. CDR1 is SGHTS, CDR2 YDEGEE, per germline. Comment on this clone: Its target is unknown.

The PCR had 60 Vbeta and 13 Jbeta primers. The method was immunoSEQ multiplex PCR; TCRdb's version includes in-frame clones alone and lacks a portion of them. The sample includes approximately 99,000 clones, over 75% seen only once; the top ten take about 5%. The J gene is TRBJ2-5, the V gene TRBV5-8; TRBD1 might be the D (5 bases). The receptor's source is a man aged 35 to 55 in good health and CMV-seropositive. The sample consisted of PBMCs. CDR3 coding DNA: TGTGCCAGCAGCTACACCACAGGTTACCAAGAGACCCAGTACTTC. Amino acids: CASSYTTGYQETQYF. Complete variable domain (other parts from reference TRBV5-8 and TRBJ2-5): EAGVTQSPTHLIKTRGQQATLRCSPISGHTSVYWYQQALGLGLQFLLWYDEGEERNRGNFPPRFSGRQFPNYSSELNVNALELEDSALYLCASSYTTGYQETQYFGPGTRLLVL.